A single sample is the source of the 2 T cell receptor beta chains below, sequenced in a study of T-cell memory formation after mild COVID-19. One entry per CDR3 protein, called by TCRdb with MiXCR from the 5' RACE reads. The sample includes more than 200,000 distinct CDR3 sequences, less than 20% of them seen just once. The sample consisted of PBMCs or a T cell subset sorted from them (not recorded which). The receptors derive from a man between 18 and 29 years old who had mild COVID-19 (a few samples of this study predate the infection). Cell type and time point are not known.

This clonotype has just a few counts. The V and J genes are TRBV7-2 and TRBJ2-7; D may be TRBD1 (6 bases). Germline CDR1 and CDR2: SGHTA and FQGNSA. This CDR3 comprises 15 residues. V lost 2 bases, J lost 1 base, and 12 bases lay in between. CDR3 nucleotide sequence: TGTGCCAGCAGCTTAAGAGGGGGTAGTTCCTACGAGCAGTACGTC. Translation gives CASSLRGGSSYEQYV.

The chain recombines TRBV10-3 with TRBJ2-5; the match to TRBD2 covers 7 bases. The CDR3 is made up of 14 amino acids. CDR1 ENHRY and CDR2 SYGVKD come from the germline V gene. The J segment lost 2 bases and the V segment lost 6 bases, leaving 6 bases of the junction unmatched. The DNA for the CDR3 is TGTGCCATCAGGGGCCGGGAGGCGCAAGAGACCCAGTACTTC. Translating gives CAIRGREAQETQYF.